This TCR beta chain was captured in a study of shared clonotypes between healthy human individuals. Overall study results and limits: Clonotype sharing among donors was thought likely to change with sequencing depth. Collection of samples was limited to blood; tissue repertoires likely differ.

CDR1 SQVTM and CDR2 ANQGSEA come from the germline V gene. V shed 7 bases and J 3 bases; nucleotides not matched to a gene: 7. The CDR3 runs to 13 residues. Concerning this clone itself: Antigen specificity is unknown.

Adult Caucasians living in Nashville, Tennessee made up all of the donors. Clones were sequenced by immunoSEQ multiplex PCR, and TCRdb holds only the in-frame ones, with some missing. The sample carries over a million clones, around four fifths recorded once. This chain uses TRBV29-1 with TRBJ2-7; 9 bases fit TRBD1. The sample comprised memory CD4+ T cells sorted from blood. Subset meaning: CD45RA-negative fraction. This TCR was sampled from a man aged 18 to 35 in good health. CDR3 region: CSAGTGSGYEQYF. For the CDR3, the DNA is TGCAGCGCCGGGACAGGGTCGGGCTACGAGCAGTACTTC.